Sequencing of this T cell receptor beta chain was carried out in a study of breast tumors, draining lymph nodes, adjacent tissues. At least ten counts were recorded for this clonotype. TCRdb recomputed calls from the multiplex PCR reads with MiXCR, one row per CDR3 protein. Of over 200,000 distinct CDR3 sequences detected, 32% appear once; the ten largest clones hold just over 1.4%. Breast cancer patients provided tissue from their axillary draining lymph nodes. J was trimmed by 3 bases and V by 6 bases; bases with no gene match: 8. The CDR3 runs 14 residues. CDR1 SQVTM and CDR2 ANQGSEA come from the germline V gene.

The chain joins TRBV29-1 to TRBJ2-3; the match to TRBD1 covers 8 bases. Sequenced input: axillary lymph node tissue. The source is a female donor with breast cancer. Some clones in this sample may be carry-over from other donors' samples. CDR3 nucleotide sequence: TGCAGCGTCGCCGGGGACAGGAGAACAGATACGCAGTATTTT. Protein product: CSVAGDRRTDTQYF.